This is a list of T cell receptor beta chains from one sample in a study of blood T cells in healthy people across ages. TCRdb re-derived calls from the 5' RACE reads in MiXCR, one entry per CDR3 protein. This sample has around 1.5 million distinct CDR3 sequences, with 34% found just once. Material for sequencing was blood. Every receptor here comes from a woman under 40 in good health. The CDR3 runs from the conserved cysteine through the conserved F or W. Fields, in order: D gene, clone size, J gene, V gene, CDR3 protein, CDR3 DNA. D genes are given only for firm matches. The size of a clone is reported for some rows only, either as once, few or many, or as a class for expanded clones.

d_call: .
clone_size: .
j_call: TRBJ1-6
v_call: TRBV7-9
cdr3_aa: CASSLSGTLDSPLHF
cdr3_nt: TGTGCCAGCAGCTTAAGTGGGACATTGGATTCACCCCTCCACTTT

d_call: .
clone_size: .
j_call: TRBJ1-1
v_call: TRBV28
cdr3_aa: CASSLVQENTEAFF
cdr3_nt: TGTGCCAGCAGTTTGGTACAGGAGAACACTGAAGCTTTCTTT

d_call: .
clone_size: .
j_call: TRBJ2-5
v_call: TRBV7-8
cdr3_aa: CASSPFQETQYF
cdr3_nt: TGTGCCAGCAGCCCATTCCAAGAGACCCAGTACTTC

d_call: .
clone_size: few
j_call: TRBJ2-1
v_call: TRBV14
cdr3_aa: CASSQDLSNEQFF
cdr3_nt: TGTGCCAGCAGCCAAGACTTGTCCAATGAGCAGTTCTTC

d_call: .
clone_size: few
j_call: TRBJ2-5
v_call: TRBV4-2
cdr3_aa: CASSLGTVEETQYF
cdr3_nt: TGTGCCAGCAGCCTCGGGACGGTAGAAGAGACCCAGTACTTC

d_call: .
clone_size: few
j_call: TRBJ1-6
v_call: TRBV20-1
cdr3_aa: CSVKERSYNSPLHF
cdr3_nt: TGCAGTGTGAAAGAGAGATCTTATAATTCACCCCTCCACTTT

d_call: .
clone_size: .
j_call: TRBJ1-2
v_call: TRBV5-6
cdr3_aa: CASSPSLVGNYGYTF
cdr3_nt: TGTGCCAGCAGCCCGTCCCTCGTCGGCAACTATGGCTACACCTTC

d_call: .
clone_size: .
j_call: TRBJ2-1
v_call: TRBV2
cdr3_aa: CASSEERLAGYNEQFF
cdr3_nt: TGTGCCAGCAGTGAAGAGAGGCTAGCAGGGTACAATGAGCAGTTCTTC

d_call: .
clone_size: .
j_call: TRBJ1-2
v_call: TRBV20-1
cdr3_aa: CSAPPGDEGYTF
cdr3_nt: TGCAGTGCCCCCCCCGGGGATGAGGGCTACACCTTC

d_call: .
clone_size: few
j_call: TRBJ2-7
v_call: TRBV5-6
cdr3_aa: CASSLDQRHEQYF
cdr3_nt: TGTGCCAGCAGCTTGGACCAGCGCCACGAGCAGTACTTC

d_call: .
clone_size: few
j_call: TRBJ1-2
v_call: TRBV6-1
cdr3_aa: CASRLDQDYGYTF
cdr3_nt: TGTGCCAGCAGATTGGACCAGGACTATGGCTACACCTTC

d_call: TRBD2
clone_size: few
j_call: TRBJ2-3
v_call: TRBV20-1
cdr3_aa: CSARPGGLAGELDTQYF
cdr3_nt: TGCAGTGCTAGGCCGGGTGGACTAGCGGGAGAGTTAGATACGCAGTATTTT

d_call: TRBD1
clone_size: few
j_call: TRBJ2-7
v_call: TRBV6-1
cdr3_aa: CASFWDSIYEQYF
cdr3_nt: TGTGCCAGCTTCTGGGACAGCATCTACGAGCAGTACTTC

d_call: .
clone_size: .
j_call: TRBJ2-7
v_call: TRBV20-1
cdr3_aa: CSARVFPEQGVDEQYF
cdr3_nt: TGCAGTGCTAGGGTCTTCCCCGAACAGGGAGTCGACGAGCAGTACTTC

d_call: TRBD2
clone_size: .
j_call: TRBJ2-7
v_call: TRBV30
cdr3_aa: CAWSVRGLADNKPYEQYF
cdr3_nt: TGTGCCTGGAGTGTACGAGGACTAGCGGACAACAAACCCTACGAGCAGTACTTC

d_call: .
clone_size: .
j_call: TRBJ1-3
v_call: TRBV4-1
cdr3_aa: CASSHPLGDSGNTIYF
cdr3_nt: TGCGCCAGCAGCCACCCCTTAGGGGACTCTGGAAACACCATATATTTT

d_call: .
clone_size: .
j_call: TRBJ2-2
v_call: TRBV20-1
cdr3_aa: CSARRGAIGELFF
cdr3_nt: TGCAGTGCTAGGAGGGGGGCGATCGGGGAGCTGTTTTTT

d_call: .
clone_size: .
j_call: TRBJ2-3
v_call: TRBV20-1
cdr3_aa: CSARGGRRTDTQYF
cdr3_nt: TGCAGTGCTAGAGGGGGAAGGCGCACAGATACGCAGTATTTT

d_call: .
clone_size: .
j_call: TRBJ1-1
v_call: TRBV5-1
cdr3_aa: CASSLALAGFMNTEAFF
cdr3_nt: TGCGCCAGCAGCTTGGCCTTGGCAGGTTTCATGAACACTGAAGCTTTCTTT

d_call: .
clone_size: .
j_call: TRBJ1-5
v_call: TRBV20-1
cdr3_aa: CSARGTANQPQHF
cdr3_nt: TGCAGTGCTAGAGGGACAGCGAATCAGCCCCAGCATTTT

d_call: .
clone_size: .
j_call: TRBJ1-1
v_call: TRBV2
cdr3_aa: CARTGHPEAFF
cdr3_nt: TGTGCCAGGACCGGACATCCTGAAGCTTTCTTT

d_call: TRBD1
clone_size: few
j_call: TRBJ2-1
v_call: TRBV25-1
cdr3_aa: CASSQQGVNEQFF
cdr3_nt: TGTGCCAGCAGTCAACAGGGGGTCAATGAGCAGTTCTTC

d_call: .
clone_size: few
j_call: TRBJ2-5
v_call: TRBV12-3/TRBV12-4
cdr3_aa: CASSIQRVGTYNEQYF
cdr3_nt: TGTGCCAGCAGCATCCAGCGGGTAGGAACCTACAATGAGCAGTACTTC

d_call: TRBD2
clone_size: .
j_call: TRBJ2-5
v_call: TRBV20-1
cdr3_aa: CSAGLAGQETQYF
cdr3_nt: TGCAGTGCTGGACTAGCGGGACAAGAGACCCAGTACTTC

d_call: TRBD1
clone_size: .
j_call: TRBJ1-1
v_call: TRBV27
cdr3_aa: CASSYGDRLMNTEAFF
cdr3_nt: TGTGCCAGCAGTTACGGGGACAGGTTAATGAACACTGAAGCTTTCTTT

d_call: .
clone_size: .
j_call: TRBJ2-1
v_call: TRBV27
cdr3_aa: CASTGNPNEQFF
cdr3_nt: TGTGCCAGCACCGGGAACCCCAATGAGCAGTTCTTC

d_call: .
clone_size: few
j_call: TRBJ2-7
v_call: TRBV5-1
cdr3_aa: CASSYSRDEQYF
cdr3_nt: TGCGCCAGCAGCTATTCCCGGGACGAGCAGTACTTC

d_call: .
clone_size: .
j_call: TRBJ2-7
v_call: TRBV25-1
cdr3_aa: CASRLGHLGEQYF
cdr3_nt: TGTGCCAGCAGGCTGGGACATCTAGGGGAGCAGTACTTC

d_call: TRBD1
clone_size: .
j_call: TRBJ1-4
v_call: TRBV25-1
cdr3_aa: CASSHHGGTGTGKLFF
cdr3_nt: TGTGCCAGCAGCCACCACGGAGGGACAGGGACGGGAAAACTGTTTTTT

d_call: .
clone_size: few
j_call: TRBJ2-2
v_call: TRBV6-5
cdr3_aa: CASSYSIQGGNTGELFF
cdr3_nt: TGTGCCAGCAGTTACTCGATTCAGGGGGGGAACACCGGGGAGCTGTTTTTT

d_call: .
clone_size: few
j_call: TRBJ1-2
v_call: TRBV27
cdr3_aa: CASRSDSFLNYGYTF
cdr3_nt: TGTGCCAGCAGAAGCGACAGTTTCCTTAACTATGGCTACACCTTC

d_call: .
clone_size: .
j_call: TRBJ2-1
v_call: TRBV19
cdr3_aa: CASMGGLSSYNEQFF
cdr3_nt: TGTGCCAGTATGGGGGGGCTAAGCTCCTACAATGAGCAGTTCTTC

d_call: TRBD1
clone_size: once
j_call: TRBJ1-1
v_call: TRBV7-3
cdr3_aa: CAGSSDRLNTEAFF
cdr3_nt: TGTGCCGGCAGCTCGGACAGGTTAAACACTGAAGCTTTCTTT

d_call: .
clone_size: few
j_call: TRBJ2-2
v_call: TRBV2
cdr3_aa: CASSIQQRELFF
cdr3_nt: TGTGCCAGCAGTATACAGCAGCGGGAGCTGTTTTTT

d_call: .
clone_size: few
j_call: TRBJ2-1
v_call: TRBV5-1
cdr3_aa: CASSLRLDLKSSYNEQFF
cdr3_nt: TGCGCCAGCAGCTTGAGACTGGACCTTAAAAGCTCCTACAATGAGCAGTTCTTC

d_call: TRBD2
clone_size: .
j_call: TRBJ2-1
v_call: TRBV6-1
cdr3_aa: CASSEEGLASLSTYNEQFF
cdr3_nt: TGTGCCAGCAGTGAAGAGGGACTAGCGTCACTGAGCACATACAATGAGCAGTTCTTC

d_call: .
clone_size: many
j_call: TRBJ2-3
v_call: TRBV11-2
cdr3_aa: CASSRRESGTDTQYF
cdr3_nt: TGTGCCAGCAGCCGAAGGGAGTCCGGCACAGATACGCAGTATTTT

d_call: .
clone_size: .
j_call: TRBJ1-6
v_call: TRBV28
cdr3_aa: CASSFQVGINSPLHF
cdr3_nt: TGTGCCAGCAGTTTTCAAGTTGGGATTAATTCACCCCTCCACTTT

d_call: .
clone_size: many
j_call: TRBJ2-7
v_call: TRBV7-9
cdr3_aa: CASSLAGAGEQYF
cdr3_nt: TGTGCCAGCAGCTTAGCCGGGGCCGGCGAGCAGTACTTC

d_call: .
clone_size: .
j_call: TRBJ1-5
v_call: TRBV7-2
cdr3_aa: CASSLARAQPQHF
cdr3_nt: TGTGCCAGCAGCTTAGCGCGGGCCCAGCCCCAGCATTTT